Below, 12 T cell receptor beta chains from the same sample are listed, as sequenced in a study of OX40 agonist ivuxolimab in advanced cancers. TCRdb's table, derived via immunoSEQ multiplex PCR, lists solely in-frame clones and lacks some. The sample has some 60,000 clones, roughly nine tenths seen once. The sequenced sample was CD4+ or CD8+ T cells sorted from blood, obtained in a trial of the OX40 agonist ivuxolimab. These receptors came from an adult with an advanced solid tumor such as melanoma, head and neck, liver or kidney cancer.

The gene calls are TRBV11-2 and TRBJ2-1; D perhaps matches TRBD1 (5 bases). The CDR3 sequence is 13 residues long. In germline, CDR1 is SGHAT, CDR2 FQNNGV. Trimming took off 5 bases at V and 2 bases at J, with 7 bases between the two ends. CDR3 sequence: CASSKDTYNEQFF. The CDR3 nucleotides are TGTGCCAGCAGCAAGGACACCTACAATGAGCAGTTCTTC.

This chain links TRBV25-1 with TRBJ2-7; a possible D gene is TRBD1 (5 bases). Germline V gene sequence: CDR1 MGHDK, CDR2 SYGVNS. The CDR3 consists of 13 residues. V lost 4 bases and J lost 2, with 9 bases in between. CDR3 in amino acids: CASSVGATYEQYF. The CDR3 DNA is TGTGCCAGCAGTGTAGGGGCCACCTACGAGCAGTACTTC.

V and J are TRBV12-5 and TRBJ2-1; 8 bases agree with TRBD2. Germline CDR1 and CDR2: LGHNT and FRNRAP. The CDR3 runs to 14 residues. With V trimmed by 3 bases and J by 7 bases, 5 bases remained unmatched. The CDR3: CASGFSGGPNEQFF. The CDR3 bases are TGTGCTAGTGGTTTCTCGGGAGGGCCAAATGAGCAGTTCTTC.

The rearrangement links TRBV7-2 to TRBJ2-2; either TRBD1 or TRBD2 may fit D (6 bases each). The V gene's germline CDR1 is SGHTA and CDR2 FQGNSA. Trimming took 8 bases from V and 6 from J, leaving 16 bases between them. The CDR3 sequence is 14 residues long. The CDR3 DNA sequence: TGTGCCAGCGCAAACGAGGGGGGAGCCGGGGAGCTGTTTTTT. Its protein is CASANEGGAGELFF. The whole variable domain, filled in from reference TRBV7-2 and TRBJ2-2, reads GAGVSQSPSNKVTEKGKDVELRCDPISGHTALYWYRQSLGQGLEFLIYFQGNSAPDKSGLPSDRFSAERTGGSVSTLTIQRTQQEDSAVYLCASANEGGAGELFFGEGSRLTVL.

The chain combines TRBV6-6 with TRBJ2-5, with TRBD2 matching 11 bases. V shed 7 bases and J 5 bases; nucleotides not matched to a gene: 12. The length of the CDR3 is 16 residues. CDR1 is MNHNY and CDR2 is SVGAGI in the germline V gene (reference sequence). CDR3 amino acids: CASKLAGGWGRETQYF. The CDR3 bases are TGTGCCAGCAAGCTAGCGGGAGGATGGGGCCGGGAGACCCAGTACTTC.

This clone occurred once. The gene calls are TRBV10-3 and TRBJ1-5, with D maybe TRBD1 (5 bases). Germline assignment: CDR1 ENHRY and CDR2 SYGVKD. There are 14 residues in the CDR3. Trimming cost V 2 bases and J 5 bases, with 10 bases left between them. CDR3 in amino acids: CAISEQGFDQPQHF. The CDR3 DNA follows: TGTGCCATCAGTGAGCAGGGTTTTGATCAGCCCCAGCATTTT.

The chain joins TRBV19 to TRBJ1-5; 7 bases match TRBD1. Trimming removed 3 bases from V and 7 bases from J; junction bases left unmatched: 9. Germline lookup yields CDR1 LNHDA and CDR2 SQIVND (reference sequence). The CDR3 totals 15 residues. DNA of the CDR3: TGTGCCAGTAGTATTCTGACAGGGATCGGACAGCCCCAGCATTTT. Translated: CASSILTGIGQPQHF. The whole variable domain, remainder taken from reference TRBV19 and TRBJ1-5, is DGGITQSPKYLFRKEGQNVTLSCEQNLNHDAMYWYRQDPGQGLRLIYYSQIVNDFQKGDIAEGYSVSREKKESFPLTVTSAQKNPTAFYLCASSILTGIGQPQHFGDGTRLSIL.

This sequence joins TRBV18 and TRBJ2-1, with D possibly TRBD1 on 6 matching bases. The CDR3 runs to 15 residues. The germline V gene encodes CDR1 KGHSH and CDR2 LQKENI. Between the trimmed V and J ends, which lost 0 bases and 8 bases, there was a span of 14 bases. CDR3 sequence: CASSPPGTSRHEQFF. The DNA for the CDR3 is TGTGCCAGCTCACCACCCGGGACATCAAGACATGAGCAGTTCTTC.

The genes are TRBV6-5 and TRBJ1-1; D is undetermined. Germline CDR1 and CDR2: MNHEY and SVGAGI. Trimming removed 6 bases from V and 0 bases from J, with 8 bases in between. The CDR3 covers 13 residues. CDR3 DNA: TGTGCCAGCAGGGCATCCCTGAACACTGAAGCTTTCTTT. Translating gives CASRASLNTEAFF.

As regards this clone: The sample contains more than one DNA sequence encoding this CDR3. This chain uses TRBV5-6 with TRBJ1-2; no clear D. V dropped 3 bases and J dropped 6 bases, with 15 bases sitting between them. The CDR3 is 14 residues long. In germline, CDR1 is SGHDT, CDR2 YYEEEE. CDR3 sequence: CASSSPLSRNGYTF. The CDR3 DNA reads TGTGCCAGCAGCTCCCCTTTGTCTAGGAATGGCTACACCTTC.

The V gene is TRBV11-3, the J gene TRBJ2-2; tentative D call: TRBD2 (6 bases). CDR1 SGHNT and CDR2 YENEEA come from the germline V gene. The CDR3 has 19 amino acids. The ends were cut back, 3 bases at V and 6 bases at J, with 26 bases in the middle. The CDR3 is CASSFTTWAGLSEAGELFF. CDR3 coding DNA: TGTGCCAGCAGCTTTACAACTTGGGCGGGACTTTCGGAGGCCGGGGAGCTGTTTTTT.

The V gene is TRBV29-1, the J gene TRBJ1-2; D call uncertain. Trimming removed 2 bases from V and 3 bases from J, with 7 bases in between. Germline V gene lookup returns CDR1 SQVTM and CDR2 ANQGSEA. This CDR3 is 12 amino acids long. In DNA, the CDR3 is TGCAGCGTTGAAAGGGTCGACTATGGCTACACCTTC. Translated: CSVERVDYGYTF.